A selection of T cell receptor beta chains follows, all from one sample in a study of cytomegalovirus exposure and HLA in healthy donors. TCRdb's table, derived via immunoSEQ multiplex PCR, lists solely in-frame clones and lacks some. The sample yields roughly 100,000 clones, 70% to 90% seen once. The sample taken for sequencing was PBMCs. Every receptor here comes from a young woman in good health and CMV-seropositive. Both conserved end residues are trimmed from each CDR3. Size is omitted from some rows. Given values are once, few, many or a class for expanded clones.

V	size	J	CDR3
TRBV28	-	TRBJ1-3	ASSSPRQGAFGNTIY
TRBV9	-	TRBJ1-3	ASSGRPGLSSGNTIY
TRBV19	-	TRBJ1-5	ASSTLEGADQPQH
TRBV7-3	few	TRBJ2-1	ASSHGVRGVTYNEQF
TRBV27	-	TRBJ2-2	ASSLLSTGELF
TRBV29-1	-	TRBJ1-2	SGSQTNYGYT
TRBV5-6	-	TRBJ1-3	ASSLPGGSGNTIY
TRBV6-4	once	TRBJ2-3	ASSDEMGATDTQY
TRBV6-4	-	TRBJ2-1	ASSEGTSGGNEQF
TRBV6-5	-	TRBJ2-3	ASRPSETDTQY
TRBV6-5	-	TRBJ2-3	ASSLAGLQY
TRBV19	-	TRBJ1-2	ASSIDLGGYT
TRBV5-1	-	TRBJ2-7	ASSSEANEQY
TRBV6-6	-	TRBJ2-6	ASRTAPSGANVLT
TRBV28	-	TRBJ2-2	ASSLPTGFATGELF
TRBV5-1	-	TRBJ1-6	ASSLRQGGSPLH
TRBV11-2	-	TRBJ2-1	ASSRLNRGPSNEQF
TRBV7-9	-	TRBJ2-7	ASSLVGGWSSYEQY
TRBV14	-	TRBJ2-1	ASSQFRSARYNEQF
TRBV4-1	once	TRBJ1-5	ASSLTRDQPQH
TRBV9	-	TRBJ2-2	ASSRSGRADTGELF
TRBV27	-	TRBJ2-7	ACRGSGRDEQY
TRBV10-2	-	TRBJ1-6	ASSEGQSNSPLH
TRBV6-6	-	TRBJ1-2	ASGPRGQGASYGYT